This TCR beta chain comes out of a study of T cell changes during pregnancy in multiple sclerosis. Clones were read by immunoSEQ multiplex PCR, and TCRdb kept only the in-frame ones, dropping some. The repertoire consists of tens of thousands of clones, with approximately 92% occurring once and the leading ten covering 3% to 4.5%. Germline V lookup: CDR1 MRHNA, CDR2 SNTAGT. This CDR3 comprises 16 residues. V was clipped by 5 bases and J by 7 bases; unmatched bases: 10. The sequenced sample was peripheral blood, obtained after pregnancy. The receptor's source is a female donor in good health, enrolled as a control in a pregnancy study. This rearrangement joins TRBV6-4 to TRBJ1-6, with 8 bases matching TRBD1. The CDR3 loop reads CASSQTAGTGNSPLHF. For the CDR3, the DNA is TGTGCCAGCAGTCAGACTGCCGGGACAGGAAATTCACCCCTCCACTTT.